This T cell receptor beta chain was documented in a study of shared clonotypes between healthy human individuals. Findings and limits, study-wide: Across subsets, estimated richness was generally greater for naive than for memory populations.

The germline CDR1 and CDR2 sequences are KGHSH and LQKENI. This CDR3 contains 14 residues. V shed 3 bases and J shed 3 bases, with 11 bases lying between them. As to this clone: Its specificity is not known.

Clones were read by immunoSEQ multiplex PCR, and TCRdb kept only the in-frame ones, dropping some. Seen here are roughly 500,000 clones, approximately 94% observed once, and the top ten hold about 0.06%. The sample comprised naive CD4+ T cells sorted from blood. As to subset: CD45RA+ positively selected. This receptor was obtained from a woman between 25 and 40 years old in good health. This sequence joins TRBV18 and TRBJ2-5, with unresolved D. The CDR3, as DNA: TGTGCCAGCTCACCTGGACGTCCCGAAGAGACCCAGTACTTC. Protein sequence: CASSPGRPEETQYF.